Presented here are 3 T cell receptor beta chains from one specimen sequenced in a study of shared clonotypes between healthy human individuals. Only in-frame clones appear in the TCRdb table, and some are missing; sequencing was by immunoSEQ multiplex PCR. The profile shows about 590,000 clones, roughly 95% of them singletons. The naive CD8 subset, CD45RO-negative cells positively selected for CCR7, excluded terminally differentiated effector memory CD45RA+ cells. Sequencing was carried out using naive CD8+ T cells sorted from blood. The receptor set was obtained from a woman aged 25 to 39 in good health.

This clone was seen more than once but under ten times. This chain uses TRBV27 with TRBJ2-7; tentatively, D is TRBD1 (6 bases). The germline V gene encodes CDR1 MNHEY and CDR2 SMNVEV (reference sequence). The V end was cut by 9 bases, the J end by 6 bases, with 15 bases between. CDR3 length equals 12 residues. The CDR3 sequence is CASRQGISEQYF. The CDR3 region has the DNA TGTGCCAGTCGGCAGGGGATCAGCGAGCAGTACTTC.

This clone was seen only once. The rearrangement links TRBV5-1 to TRBJ2-1, with 12 bases aligning to TRBD2. Germline trimming cut 4 bases from V and 8 bases from J; bases unmatched to any gene: 10. CDR1 is SGHRS, CDR2 YFSETQ, per germline. The CDR3 is made up of 16 amino acids. CDR3 sequence reads: CASSGRLAGAVDEQFF. The CDR3 DNA sequence: TGCGCCAGCAGCGGGAGACTAGCGGGAGCTGTAGATGAGCAGTTCTTC. The complete variable domain, with remaining parts taken from reference TRBV5-1 and TRBJ2-1, reads KAGVTQTPRYLIKTRGQQVTLSCSPISGHRSVSWYQQTPGQGLQFLFEYFSETQRNKGNFPGRFSGRQFSNSRSEMNVSTLELGDSALYLCASSGRLAGAVDEQFFGPGTRLTVL.

The rearrangement uses TRBV7-9 and TRBJ2-7; D is undetermined. CDR1 is SEHNR, CDR2 FQNEAQ, per germline (reference sequence). The CDR3 runs to 13 residues. Trimming stripped 1 base from V and 6 bases from J, with 10 bases between. CDR3 amino acids: CASSLGAPREQYF. The DNA for the CDR3 is TGTGCCAGCAGCTTAGGGGCTCCGCGCGAGCAGTACTTC.